These 15 T cell receptor beta chains were sequenced from one sample in a study of T cell responses to AZD1222 COVID-19 vaccine. Assay: immunoSEQ multiplex PCR; the TCRdb copy retains only in-frame clones and omits some. The table has 90,000 to 95,000 clones, roughly 91% seen once. Here the sequenced sample was peripheral blood, taken on day 0 of AZD1222 vaccination. Receptor source: an adult in good health.

The chain couples TRBV3-1 (or the pseudogene TRBV3-2) to TRBJ1-1; D perhaps matches TRBD1 (6 bases). Germline lookup yields CDR1 LGHDT and CDR2 YNNKEL (reference sequence). The V end lost 0 bases, the J end lost 4 bases, and 18 bases lay between the germline ends. The CDR3 spans 17 residues. This CDR3 reads CASSQDGQGGGSTEAFF. CDR3 coding DNA: TGTGCCAGCAGCCAAGATGGGCAGGGAGGGGGGAGCACTGAAGCTTTCTTT.

The rearrangement links TRBV5-6 to TRBJ1-1; TRBD1 matches 7 bases. The germline CDR1 and CDR2 sequences are SGHDT and YYEEEE. Trimming at V came to 4 bases and at J to 7 bases, leaving 1 base not matched to a gene. The CDR3 runs 11 residues. The CDR3 region is CASSQGGEAFF. In DNA, the CDR3 is TGTGCCAGCAGCCAGGGGGGTGAAGCTTTCTTT.

The gene calls are TRBV20-1 and TRBJ1-4, with no clear D. There are 11 residues in the CDR3. The germline gives CDR1 DFQATT, CDR2 SNEGSKA (reference sequence). The germline V and J ends were trimmed by 8 bases and 0 bases, with 4 bases remaining between them. CDR3 loop: CSPATNEKLFF. The CDR3 bases are TGCAGTCCTGCAACTAATGAAAAACTGTTTTTT.

This clone was seen only once. The chain uses TRBV28 and TRBJ2-3; D gene ambiguous. Trimming removed 3 bases from V and 3 bases from J, with 4 bases in between. This CDR3 comprises 12 residues. Germline-derived CDR1 and CDR2 are MDHEN and SYDVKM. CDR3 in amino acids: CASSLQTDTQYF. CDR3 coding DNA: TGTGCCAGCAGTTTGCAGACAGATACGCAGTATTTT. The complete variable domain, with remaining parts taken from reference TRBV28 and TRBJ2-3, reads DVKVTQSSRYLVKRTGEKVFLECVQDMDHENMFWYRQDPGLGLRLIYFSYDVKMKEKGDIPEGYSVSREKKERFSLILESASTNQTSMYLCASSLQTDTQYFGPGTRLTVL.

The chain uses TRBV5-1 and TRBJ2-6; D is ambiguous. The germline CDR1 and CDR2 sequences are SGHRS and YFSETQ. There are 17 residues in the CDR3. V dropped 0 bases and J dropped 0 bases, with 10 bases sitting between them. This CDR3 reads CASSLAGQYSGANVLTF. Written as DNA, the CDR3 is TGCGCCAGCAGCTTGGCCGGGCAGTACTCTGGGGCCAACGTCCTGACTTTC.

The rearrangement links TRBV28 to TRBJ1-1, with D uncertain. The CDR3 contains 12 residues. Per the germline V gene, CDR1 is MDHEN and CDR2 is SYDVKM. The germline V and J ends were trimmed by 7 bases and 0 bases, with 6 bases remaining between them. The CDR3 loop is CASIGLNTEAFF. The CDR3 DNA reads as TGTGCCAGCATTGGGCTGAACACTGAAGCTTTCTTT. Filled out from reference TRBV28 and TRBJ1-1, the complete variable domain reads DVKVTQSSRYLVKRTGEKVFLECVQDMDHENMFWYRQDPGLGLRLIYFSYDVKMKEKGDIPEGYSVSREKKERFSLILESASTNQTSMYLCASIGLNTEAFFGQGTRLTVV.

For the CDR3, the DNA is TGTGCCAGCTCACCATCCAGAAGCACAGATACGCAGTATTTT. Its protein product is CASSPSRSTDTQYF. V usage is TRBV18 and J usage is TRBJ2-3; D unresolved. The V end was cut by 2 bases, the J end by 0 bases, with 6 bases between. The length of the CDR3 is 14 residues. The germline V gene has CDR1 KGHSH and CDR2 LQKENI.

This rearrangement joins TRBV2 to TRBJ1-6; 8 nucleotides agree with TRBD1. Germline values: CDR1 SNHLY, CDR2 FYNNEI. The CDR3 has 14 amino acids. The junction had 3 bases not matched to a gene; V was cut back by 4 bases and J by 7 bases. This chain's CDR3 is CASSARTGNSPLHF. The CDR3 DNA sequence: TGTGCCAGCAGTGCAAGGACAGGGAATTCACCCCTCCACTTT.

V gene TRBV7-2 combines with J gene TRBJ1-2; 8 nucleotides agree with TRBD1. CDR3 size: 15 residues. The germline CDR1 and CDR2 sequences are SGHTA and FQGNSA. With 6 bases clipped from V and 8 bases from J, the junction kept 14 bases outside the gene matches. CDR3 coding DNA: TGTGCCAGCAGGGGTCGGGGACAGGAGGTATCGGGCTACACCTTC. Protein: CASRGRGQEVSGYTF. The full variable domain, its missing parts supplied by reference TRBV7-2 and TRBJ1-2, is GAGVSQSPSNKVTEKGKDVELRCDPISGHTALYWYRQSLGQGLEFLIYFQGNSAPDKSGLPSDRFSAERTGGSVSTLTIQRTQQEDSAVYLCASRGRGQEVSGYTFGSGTRLTVV.

V and J are TRBV7-9 and TRBJ1-2; D gene uncertain. Germline assignment: CDR1 SEHNR and CDR2 FQNEAQ (reference sequence). The CDR3 sequence is 16 residues long. Trimming removed 11 bases at V and 8 bases at J, with 30 bases between. CDR3 bases: TGTGCCGGCGAGACCGGACCTTCGATAGGTTTGATGGGCTACACCTTC. Its protein product is CAGETGPSIGLMGYTF.

The V and J genes are TRBV7-2 and TRBJ1-5; D unclear. The CDR3 is 15 residues long. In germline, CDR1 is SGHTA, CDR2 FQGNSA. Trimming took off 1 base at V and 4 bases at J, with 11 bases between the two ends. The chain's CDR3 is CASSLGFRGNQPQHF. The CDR3 DNA reads TGTGCCAGCAGCTTAGGTTTTCGGGGTAATCAGCCCCAGCATTTT.

The rearrangement links TRBV2 to TRBJ1-5; no reliable D call. Per germline, CDR1 SNHLY and CDR2 FYNNEI. CDR3 length: 14 amino acids. V was trimmed by 2 bases and J by 6 bases, leaving 11 bases between them. The CDR3 here is CASSENGPGQPQHF. The CDR3 nucleotides read TGTGCCAGCAGTGAAAATGGACCGGGTCAGCCCCAGCATTTT. The variable domain in full, with the rest retrieved from reference TRBV2 and TRBJ1-5, is EPEVTQTPSHQVTQMGQEVILRCVPISNHLYFYWYRQILGQKVEFLVSFYNNEISEKSEIFDDQFSVERPDGSNFTLKIRSTKLEDSAMYFCASSENGPGQPQHFGDGTRLSIL.

The chain joins TRBV9 to TRBJ1-4; D is possibly TRBD1 (5 bases). Looked up from germline, CDR1 is SGDLS and CDR2 is YYNGEE. V dropped 0 bases and J dropped 8 bases, with 11 bases sitting between them. The CDR3 has 14 residues. CDR3 in amino acids: CASSVDGTWEKLFF. The CDR3 DNA is TGTGCCAGCAGCGTAGACGGGACGTGGGAAAAACTGTTTTTT.

This chain connects TRBV23-1 to TRBJ2-7, with 8 nucleotides matching TRBD1. TRBV23-1 is identified as an open reading frame with a role that is uncertain. The junction had 5 bases not matched to a gene; V was cut back by 0 bases and J by 1 base. The CDR3 has 16 amino acids. DNA for the CDR3: TGCGCCAGCAGTCAATCCCAGGGGGCAGGTTCCTACGAGCAGTACTTC. It yields the protein CASSQSQGAGSYEQYF.

About this clone itself: The sample has other DNA sequences that encode this CDR3 too. V is TRBV18 and J is TRBJ1-4; no clear D. The germline V gene encodes CDR1 KGHSH and CDR2 LQKENI. CDR3 length: 15 amino acids. Between the trimmed V and J ends, which lost 0 bases and 0 bases, there was a span of 5 bases. CDR3: CASSPPGATNEKLFF. CDR3 bases: TGTGCCAGCTCACCACCCGGGGCAACTAATGAAAAACTGTTTTTT.